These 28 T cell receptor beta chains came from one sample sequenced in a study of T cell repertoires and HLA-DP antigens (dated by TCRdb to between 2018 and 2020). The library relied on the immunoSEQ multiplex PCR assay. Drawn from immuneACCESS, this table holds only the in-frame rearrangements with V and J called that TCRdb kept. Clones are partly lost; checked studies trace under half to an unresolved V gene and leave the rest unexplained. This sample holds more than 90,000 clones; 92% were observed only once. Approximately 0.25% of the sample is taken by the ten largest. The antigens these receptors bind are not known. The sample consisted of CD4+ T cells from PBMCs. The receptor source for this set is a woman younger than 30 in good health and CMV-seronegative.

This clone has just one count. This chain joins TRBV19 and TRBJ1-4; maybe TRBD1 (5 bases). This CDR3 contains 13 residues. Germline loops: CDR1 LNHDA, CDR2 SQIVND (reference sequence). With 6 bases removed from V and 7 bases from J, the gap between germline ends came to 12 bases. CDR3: CASSTRGFEKLFF. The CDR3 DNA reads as TGTGCCAGTAGCACGAGGGGATTTGAAAAACTGTTTTTT. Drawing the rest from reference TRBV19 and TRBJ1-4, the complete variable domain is DGGITQSPKYLFRKEGQNVTLSCEQNLNHDAMYWYRQDPGQGLRLIYYSQIVNDFQKGDIAEGYSVSREKKESFPLTVTSAQKNPTAFYLCASSTRGFEKLFFGSGTQLSVL.

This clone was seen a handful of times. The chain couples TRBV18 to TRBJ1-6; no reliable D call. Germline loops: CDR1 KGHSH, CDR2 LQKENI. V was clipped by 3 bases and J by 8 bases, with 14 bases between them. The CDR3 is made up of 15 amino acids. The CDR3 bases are TGTGCCAGCTCACCGAGGGCTACTCATGATTCACCCCTCCACTTT. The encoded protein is CASSPRATHDSPLHF.

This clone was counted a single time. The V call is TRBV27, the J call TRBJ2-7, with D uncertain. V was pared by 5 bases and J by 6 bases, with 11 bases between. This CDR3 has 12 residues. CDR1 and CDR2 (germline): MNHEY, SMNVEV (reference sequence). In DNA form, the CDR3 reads TGTGCCAGCAGTGCCTCAGTTTCCGAGCAGTACTTC. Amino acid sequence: CASSASVSEQYF.

In DNA form, the CDR3 reads TGTGCCAGCAGAGCAGGGTTGGTCTACGAGCAGTACGTC. It yields the protein CASRAGLVYEQYV. This chain connects TRBV6-1 to TRBJ2-7; D may be TRBD1 (5 bases). Germline loops: CDR1 MNHNS, CDR2 SASEGT. The CDR3 has 13 residues. With 6 bases removed from V and 3 bases from J, the gap between germline ends came to 12 bases.

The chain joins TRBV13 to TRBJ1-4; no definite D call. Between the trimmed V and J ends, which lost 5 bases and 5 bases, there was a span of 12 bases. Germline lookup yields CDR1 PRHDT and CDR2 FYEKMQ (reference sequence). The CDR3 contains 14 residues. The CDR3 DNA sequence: TGTGCCAGCAGCGGATTGAAGTCCAATGAAAAACTGTTTTTT. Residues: CASSGLKSNEKLFF.

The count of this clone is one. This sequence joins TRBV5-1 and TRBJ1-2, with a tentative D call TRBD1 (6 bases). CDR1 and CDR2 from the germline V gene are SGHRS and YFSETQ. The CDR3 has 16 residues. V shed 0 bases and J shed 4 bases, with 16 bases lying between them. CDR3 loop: CASSLAPRQGIYGYTF. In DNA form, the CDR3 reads TGCGCCAGCAGCTTGGCCCCTAGGCAGGGGATCTATGGCTACACCTTC.

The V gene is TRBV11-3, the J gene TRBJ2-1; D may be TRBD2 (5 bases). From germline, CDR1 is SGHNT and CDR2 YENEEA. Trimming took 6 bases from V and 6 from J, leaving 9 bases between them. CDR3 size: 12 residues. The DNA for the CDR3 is TGTGCCAGCAGGGGTGCGGGCAATGAGCAGTTCTTC. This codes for CASRGAGNEQFF. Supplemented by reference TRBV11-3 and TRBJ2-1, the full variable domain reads EAGVVQSPRYKIIEKKQPVAFWCNPISGHNTLYWYLQNLGQGPELLIRYENEEAVDDSQLPKDRFSAERLKGVDSTLKIQPAELGDSAVYLCASRGAGNEQFFGPGTRLTVL.

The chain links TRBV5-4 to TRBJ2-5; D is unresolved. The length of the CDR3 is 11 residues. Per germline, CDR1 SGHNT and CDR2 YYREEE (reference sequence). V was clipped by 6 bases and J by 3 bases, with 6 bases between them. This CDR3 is CASTVEETQYF. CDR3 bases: TGTGCCAGCACTGTGGAAGAGACCCAGTACTTC.

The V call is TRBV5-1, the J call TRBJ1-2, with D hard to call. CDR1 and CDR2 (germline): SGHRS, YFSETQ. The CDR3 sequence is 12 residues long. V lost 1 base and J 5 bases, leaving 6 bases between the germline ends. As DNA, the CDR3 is TGCGCCAGCAGCTTGTGGGGATATGGCTACACCTTC. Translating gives CASSLWGYGYTF.

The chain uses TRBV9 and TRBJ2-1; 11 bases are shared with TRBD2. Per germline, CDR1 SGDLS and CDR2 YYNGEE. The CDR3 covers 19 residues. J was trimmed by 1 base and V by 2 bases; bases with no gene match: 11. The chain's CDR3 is CASSVTGLADSGSYNEQFF. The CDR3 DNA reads TGTGCCAGCAGCGTGACGGGACTAGCGGACTCCGGATCCTACAATGAGCAGTTCTTC.

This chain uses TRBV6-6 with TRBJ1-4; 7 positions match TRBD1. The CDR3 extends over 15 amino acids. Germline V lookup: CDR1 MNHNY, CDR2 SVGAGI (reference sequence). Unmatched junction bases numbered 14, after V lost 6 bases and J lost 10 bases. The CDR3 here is CASSYGDRDGGKLFF. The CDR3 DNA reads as TGTGCCAGCAGCTATGGCGACAGGGATGGCGGAAAACTGTTTTTT.

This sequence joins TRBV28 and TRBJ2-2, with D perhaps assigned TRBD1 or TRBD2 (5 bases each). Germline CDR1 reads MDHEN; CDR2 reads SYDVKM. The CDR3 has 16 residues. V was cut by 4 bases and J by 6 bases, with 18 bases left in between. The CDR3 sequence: CASSSPLYGGAGELFF. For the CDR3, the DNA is TGTGCCAGCAGTTCCCCTCTTTATGGGGGTGCCGGGGAGCTGTTTTTT.

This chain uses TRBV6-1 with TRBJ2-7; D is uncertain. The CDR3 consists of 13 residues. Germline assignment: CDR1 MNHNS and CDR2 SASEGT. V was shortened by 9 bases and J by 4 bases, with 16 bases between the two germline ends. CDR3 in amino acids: CARVPALLYEQYF. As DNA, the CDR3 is TGTGCCAGGGTACCTGCTTTGTTATACGAGCAGTACTTC.

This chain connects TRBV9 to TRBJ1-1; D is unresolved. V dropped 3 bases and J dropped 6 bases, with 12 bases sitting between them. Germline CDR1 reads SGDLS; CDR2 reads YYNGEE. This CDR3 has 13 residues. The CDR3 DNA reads TGTGCCAGCAGCGCGGATTTCGTCGCTGAAGCTTTCTTT. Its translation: CASSADFVAEAFF. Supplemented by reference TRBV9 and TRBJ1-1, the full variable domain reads DSGVTQTPKHLITATGQRVTLRCSPRSGDLSVYWYQQSLDQGLQFLIQYYNGEERAKGNILERFSAQQFPDLHSELNLSSLELGDSALYFCASSADFVAEAFFGQGTRLTVV.

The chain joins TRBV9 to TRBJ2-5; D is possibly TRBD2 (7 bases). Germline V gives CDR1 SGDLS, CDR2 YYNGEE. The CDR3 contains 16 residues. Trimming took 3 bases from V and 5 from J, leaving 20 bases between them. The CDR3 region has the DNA TGTGCCAGCAGCGCTACTAGCCGGGGGGCGAGGGAGACCCAGTACTTC. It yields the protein CASSATSRGARETQYF.

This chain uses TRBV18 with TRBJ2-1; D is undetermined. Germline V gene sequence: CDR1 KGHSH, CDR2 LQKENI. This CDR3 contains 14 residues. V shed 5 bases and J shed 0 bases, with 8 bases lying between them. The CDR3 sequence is CASSSELSYNEQFF. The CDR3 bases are TGTGCCAGCTCAAGCGAGCTCTCCTACAATGAGCAGTTCTTC. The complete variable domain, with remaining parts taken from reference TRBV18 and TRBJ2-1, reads NAGVMQNPRHLVRRRGQEARLRCSPMKGHSHVYWYRQLPEEGLKFMVYLQKENIIDESGMPKERFSAEFPKEGPSILRIQQVVRGDSAAYFCASSSELSYNEQFFGPGTRLTVL.

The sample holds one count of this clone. CDR3 nucleotides: TGTGCCAGCAGCTTAGACCCAGGGAGGACTGAAGCTTTCTTT. Translating it yields CASSLDPGRTEAFF. The chain recombines TRBV7-6 with TRBJ1-1; a weak D match, TRBD1 (5 bases). In germline, CDR1 is SGHVS, CDR2 FNYEAQ. The CDR3 loop spans 14 amino acids. The V and J ends lost 1 base and 5 bases respectively, with 11 bases between them.

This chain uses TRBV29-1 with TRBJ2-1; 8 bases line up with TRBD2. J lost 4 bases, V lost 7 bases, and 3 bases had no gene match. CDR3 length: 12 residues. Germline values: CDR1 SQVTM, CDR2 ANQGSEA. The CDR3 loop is CSAGGVYNEQFF. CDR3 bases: TGCAGCGCCGGGGGGGTGTACAATGAGCAGTTCTTC.

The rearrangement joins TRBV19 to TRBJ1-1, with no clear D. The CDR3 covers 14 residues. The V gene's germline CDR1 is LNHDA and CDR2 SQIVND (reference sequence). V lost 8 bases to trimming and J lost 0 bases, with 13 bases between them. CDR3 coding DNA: TGTGCCAGTTCCCCCACGGTCGTGAACACTGAAGCTTTCTTT. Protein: CASSPTVVNTEAFF.

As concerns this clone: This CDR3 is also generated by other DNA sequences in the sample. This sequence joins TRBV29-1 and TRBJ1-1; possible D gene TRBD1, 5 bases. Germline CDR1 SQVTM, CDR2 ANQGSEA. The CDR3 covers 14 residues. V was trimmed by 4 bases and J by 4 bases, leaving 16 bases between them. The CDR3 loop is CSVGFMGRGTEAFF. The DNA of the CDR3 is TGCAGCGTTGGGTTTATGGGGAGGGGCACTGAAGCTTTCTTT.

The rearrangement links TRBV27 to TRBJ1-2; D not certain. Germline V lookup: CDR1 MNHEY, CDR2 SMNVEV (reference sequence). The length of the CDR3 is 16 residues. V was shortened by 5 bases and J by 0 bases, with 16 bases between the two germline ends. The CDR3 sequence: CASSPSGMGANYGYTF. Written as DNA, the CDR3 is TGTGCCAGCAGTCCCTCAGGAATGGGAGCTAACTATGGCTACACCTTC.

This CDR3 is CASSDSAGTGDNEQFF. CDR3 sequence (DNA): TGTGCCAGCAGTGACTCGGCAGGGACAGGGGACAATGAGCAGTTCTTC. The chain combines TRBV6-4 with TRBJ2-1; 10 bases are a match to TRBD1. Per germline, CDR1 MRHNA and CDR2 SNTAGT. With V trimmed by 0 bases and J by 5 bases, 4 bases remained unmatched. CDR3 length: 16 amino acids.

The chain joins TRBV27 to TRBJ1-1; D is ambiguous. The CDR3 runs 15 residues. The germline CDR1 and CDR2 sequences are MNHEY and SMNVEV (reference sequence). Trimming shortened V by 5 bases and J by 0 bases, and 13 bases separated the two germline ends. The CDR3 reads CASSRPGLMNTEAFF. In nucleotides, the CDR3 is TGTGCCAGCAGTCGCCCCGGCCTTATGAACACTGAAGCTTTCTTT.

For the CDR3, the DNA is TGCAGCGAGAGAGGCGGGTCGGGCACAGATACGCAGTATTTT. Residues: CSERGGSGTDTQYF. The V gene is TRBV29-1, the J gene TRBJ2-3; TRBD2 might be the D (5 bases). V was clipped by 7 bases and J by 1 base, with 15 bases between them. CDR3 length: 14 residues. The germline V gene encodes CDR1 SQVTM and CDR2 ANQGSEA.

CDR3 in amino acids: CASSFNRGAEAFF. CDR3 in DNA: TGTGCCAGCAGCTTTAACAGGGGGGCTGAAGCTTTCTTT. The chain combines TRBV11-3 with TRBJ1-1; TRBD1 aligns across 8 bases. CDR1 and CDR2 (germline): SGHNT, YENEEA. Unmatched junction bases numbered 3, after V lost 3 bases and J lost 6 bases. The CDR3 is 13 amino acids.

The CDR3 region has the DNA TGTGCCAGCAGTTCCGACAGGGGCCGCACAGATACGCAGTATTTT. Residues: CASSSDRGRTDTQYF. The rearrangement uses TRBV5-4 and TRBJ2-3; 8 nucleotides line up with TRBD1. Germline values: CDR1 SGHNT, CDR2 YYREEE (reference sequence). With V trimmed by 5 bases and J by 1 base, 6 bases remained unmatched. The CDR3 has 15 residues.

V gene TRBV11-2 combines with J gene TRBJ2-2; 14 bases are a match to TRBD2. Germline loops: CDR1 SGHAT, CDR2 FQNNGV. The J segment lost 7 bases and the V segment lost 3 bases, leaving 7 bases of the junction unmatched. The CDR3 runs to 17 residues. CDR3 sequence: CASSLGLAGELSGELFF. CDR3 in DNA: TGTGCCAGCAGCTTGGGACTAGCGGGAGAATTAAGCGGGGAGCTGTTTTTT.

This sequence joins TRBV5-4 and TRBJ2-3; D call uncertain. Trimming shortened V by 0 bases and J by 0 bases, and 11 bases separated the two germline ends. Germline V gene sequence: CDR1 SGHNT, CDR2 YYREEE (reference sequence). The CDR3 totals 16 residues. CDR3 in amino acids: CASSLEADTSTDTQYF. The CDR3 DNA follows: TGTGCCAGCAGCTTGGAGGCAGACACTAGCACAGATACGCAGTATTTT.